This T cell receptor beta chain was documented in a study of blood T cell repertoires in COVID-19 (TCRdb year 2020). General notes on the study: The collaborator samples originated in the United States, Italy and Spain and spanned the acute and convalescent phases of COVID-19. The prospective study material was composed of cDNA or gDNA derived from T cells, B-cell-depleted T cells, or PBMCs. Deeply sampled blood TCRbeta repertoires from subjects exposed to, actively infected with, or recovered from COVID-19 were included in the dataset. The repertoires were made available in a free public database intended to serve as a resource for research on the immune response to SARS-CoV-2. The samples were drawn from two sources: the first 160 participants of the ongoing ImmuneRACE study, and 1,000 to 1,500 subjects contributed by 6 global collaborators. Nearly every sample came with metadata listing a de-identified subject ID, COVID-19 status, age in years and sex. Where available, HLA class I and class II types were obtained from metadata supplied by the sample provider rather than from assay-based typing.

TCRbeta CDR3 regions were amplified from genomic DNA by means of the immunoSEQ Assay, a bias-controlled multiplex PCR. The published analysis was carried out like this. The number of nucleated cells in each sample was estimated from the amplification of reference gene primers within the assay. To quantify the absolute abundance of each unique TCRbeta CDR3 rearrangement, sequence reads were collapsed and filtered. For each sample, productive Simpson clonality was calculated by taking the square root of Simpson's diversity index across productive rearrangements. TCRdb re-hosts the immuneACCESS table, in-frame sequences only. Its copies lack some clones; in the studies checked, an unresolved V gene accounts for under half of them, and the cause for the rest is not known. Clone size and the V and J calls come from that table; the DNA yielded D and trimming. This sample is represented by more than 150,000 clones; around 87% of them were singletons. 2% to 3% of the sample is taken by the ten largest.

Summary of the overall study and its limitations: The quantity of clinical and demographic metadata differed by source and by participant and was supplied without curation.

Each collaborating institution followed its own protocols to collect whole blood in K2EDTA tubes. For TCRbeta analysis, collaborators shipped samples in one of three forms: frozen whole blood, isolated PBMCs, or DNA extracted from either of those sample types. A single count supports this clone. Its antigen specificity is not known. No quality values exist for individual bases; no much larger clone is one base distant. The CDR3 contains 13 residues, cysteine and phenylalanine counted. Only the CDR3 part of the read is kept: 39 bases, read in frame from the first base. Unmatched junction bases come to 10, with V trimmed by 11 bases and J by 3 bases. CDR1 and CDR2, looked up from the germline V gene (reference sequence), are WNHNN and SYGVQD.

This sequence uses TRBV10-1 and TRBJ2-7; 7 bases in the junction line up with TRBD1. This receptor was taken from a man aged 35 to 55 with active or convalescent COVID-19. What was sequenced was peripheral blood. CDR3 reads: CAQAGGSLYEQYF. The sequenced DNA is TGCGCCCAAGCAGGGGGATCCCTCTACGAGCAGTACTTC.